This TCR beta chain appears in the sequencing data of a study of T cells in Graves' hyperthyroidism and ophthalmopathy. Initially, at the first diagnosis of hyperthyroidism and before any ophthalmopathy symptoms, blood was sampled. Study-level points and caveats: Most thyroid clonotypes with frequency above 0.001 were detected in blood.

Amplification of TCR beta CDR3 regions used RNA as the template. When the TCR CDR3 underwent first-round RT-PCR, the HTBI primer set was used. One entry per CDR3 protein results from TCRdb running MiXCR on the multiplex PCR reads. Of a few hundred thousand distinct CDR3 sequences in the sample, roughly 15% were seen once. This clonotype appeared a few times. The antigen remains undetermined. Germline V gene lookup returns CDR1 SGDLS and CDR2 YYNGEE. The length of the CDR3 is 16 residues. V lost 3 bases and J lost 7, with 17 bases in between. The clonotype comes from a woman in her 40s with Graves' hyperthyroidism that later progressed to Graves' ophthalmopathy. Specimen: blood. This chain connects TRBV9 to TRBJ1-6; a weak D match, TRBD1 (6 bases). The CDR3 DNA reads TGTGCCAGCAGCGCGGAAATAACAGGGAACAATTCACCCCTCCACTTT. Translating gives CASSAEITGNNSPLHF.